This TCR beta chain was documented in a study of blood T cell repertoires in COVID-19. Overall study: PBMCs, B-cell-depleted T cells, or T cells were the source of the cDNA or gDNA that made up the material.

In germline, CDR1 is SGHAT, CDR2 FQDESV (reference sequence). CDR3 length equals 15 residues. V gave up 5 bases and J gave up 8 bases; unmatched junction bases: 14. The repertoire was sequenced with immunoSEQ multiplex PCR; TCRdb's copy has only in-frame clones and lacks some. In the table there are nearly 100,000 clones, approximately 86% of which are singletons. The sequenced sample was peripheral blood. The clonotype originates from a man aged 80 or over with acute or convalescent COVID-19. The V and J genes are TRBV11-1 and TRBJ1-2; 7 bases agree with TRBD1. CDR3 DNA: TGTGCCAGCAGCCCAAGGACAGGTTCCGCCTGGGGCTACACCTTC. This translates into CASSPRTGSAWGYTF.